This T cell receptor beta chain was identified during a study of cytomegalovirus exposure and HLA in healthy donors. The PCR made use of 60 Vbeta and 13 Jbeta primers. Data came from immunoSEQ multiplex PCR; TCRdb stores just in-frame clones and leaves some out. The sample lists fewer than 130,000 clones; 65% to 80% were seen once. The sequence derives from a female donor in good health and CMV-seropositive. The sequenced material came from PBMCs.

Written as DNA, the CDR3 is TGTGCCAGCAGTTTGCGTGGGGGGGGCGAAGGAAGCACTGAAGCTTTCTTT. Translation: CASSLRGGGEGSTEAFF. V is TRBV28 and J is TRBJ1-1; maybe TRBD1 (6 bases). V gave up 3 bases and J gave up 4 bases, with 21 bases separating them. The CDR3 has 17 amino acids. Looked up from germline, CDR1 is MDHEN and CDR2 is SYDVKM.